This TCR beta chain was recovered during a study of cytomegalovirus exposure and HLA in healthy donors. General observations from the study: Segments of the TCR beta V type were, in most cases, productive about 90% or about 30% of the time in an earlier analysis.

A multiplex PCR was run with 60 Vbeta primers and 13 Jbeta primers. Here immunoSEQ multiplex PCR was the method, and the copy in TCRdb shows in-frame clones only, minus some. The data hold over 150,000 clones, with approximately 81% observed a single time. CDR1 is SGDLS, CDR2 YYNGEE, per germline. The length of the CDR3 is 15 residues. V was pared by 2 bases and J by 7 bases, with 8 bases of the junction left unmatched. As to this clone: Its specificity is not known.

Sequences were obtained from PBMCs. This TCR was recovered from a young man in good health and CMV-seronegative. V is TRBV9 and J is TRBJ2-4, with 8 nucleotides matching TRBD2. CDR3 loop: CASSVSGAGENIQYF. CDR3 in DNA: TGTGCCAGCAGCGTTTCGGGAGCGGGAGAGAACATTCAGTACTTC.